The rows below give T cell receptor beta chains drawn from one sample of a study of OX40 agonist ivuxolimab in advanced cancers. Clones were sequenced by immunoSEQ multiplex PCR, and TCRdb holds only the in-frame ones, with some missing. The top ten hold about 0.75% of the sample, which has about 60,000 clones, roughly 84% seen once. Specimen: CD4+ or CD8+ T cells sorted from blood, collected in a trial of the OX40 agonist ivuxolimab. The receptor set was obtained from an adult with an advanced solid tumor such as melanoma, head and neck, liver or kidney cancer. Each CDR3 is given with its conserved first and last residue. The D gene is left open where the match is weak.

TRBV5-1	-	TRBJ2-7	CASSPGDYEQYF
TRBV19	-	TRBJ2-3	CASSPFHPDTQYF
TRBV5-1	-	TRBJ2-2	CASSYRGEATGELFF
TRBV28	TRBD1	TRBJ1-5	CASSTTGTGGNQPQHF
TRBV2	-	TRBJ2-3	CASSDLPIVTDTQYF
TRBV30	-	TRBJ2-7	CAWSEATVLSF
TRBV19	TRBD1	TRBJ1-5	CASSSQGGNQPQHF
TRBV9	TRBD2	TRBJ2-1	CASSFSLAGDTYNEQFF
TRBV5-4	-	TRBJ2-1	CASSFTGSPENEQFF
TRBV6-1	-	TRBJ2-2	CASSEPKGLNTGELFF
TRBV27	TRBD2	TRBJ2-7	CASRTSGGYEQYF
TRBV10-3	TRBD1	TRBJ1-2	CATARQGPNYGYTF
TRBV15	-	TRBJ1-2	CATSRGGSYGYTF
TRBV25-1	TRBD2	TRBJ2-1	CASSDPGTSYNEQFF
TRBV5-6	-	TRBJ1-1	CASSRTTVPHQAFF
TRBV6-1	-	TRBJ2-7	CASSEAAAGKHEQYF
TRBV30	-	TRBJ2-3	CAWSRSGWGDTQYF
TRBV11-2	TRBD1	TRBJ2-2	CASSQRQGHTGELFF
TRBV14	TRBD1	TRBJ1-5	CASSPPDRGRGQPQHF
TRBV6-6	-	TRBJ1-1	CASILGRMNTEAFF
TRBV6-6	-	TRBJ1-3	CASTIPHIGNTIYF
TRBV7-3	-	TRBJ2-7	CASSTSPSSYEQYF
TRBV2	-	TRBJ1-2	CASRGLSGGYGYTF
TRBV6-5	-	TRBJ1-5	CASSYSFSEDQPQHF
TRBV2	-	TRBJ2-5	CASSEQGLKETQYF
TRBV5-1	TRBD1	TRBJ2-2	CASSGGTGHTGELFF
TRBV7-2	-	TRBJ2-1	CASSLVSVVGRSYNEQFF
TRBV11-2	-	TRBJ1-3	CASSLRPDSLSGNTIYF